Listed here are 20 T cell receptor beta chains from one sample, sequenced in a study of T cell responses to AZD1222 COVID-19 vaccine. Using immunoSEQ multiplex PCR, the repertoire was profiled, and TCRdb retains in-frame clones only, with some absent. The sample includes approximately 140,000 clones, 92% of them seen just once. The specimen was peripheral blood, collected 28 days after the second AZD1222 dose. Receptors originate from an adult who received the AZD1222 COVID-19 vaccine.

The chain is built from TRBV13 and TRBJ2-3, with TRBD2 matching 12 bases. V trimming: 5 bases; J trimming: 4 bases; junction bases outside the gene matches: 19. The CDR3 is 20 residues long. Germline values: CDR1 PRHDT, CDR2 FYEKMQ (reference sequence). The CDR3 DNA sequence: TGTGCCAGCAGCCAAGGACTAGCGGGGATCACCCGGAGTTTACCAGATACGCAGTATTTT. The encoded protein is CASSQGLAGITRSLPDTQYF.

This clone was recorded once. The chain carries TRBV24-1 and TRBJ2-2; maybe TRBD2 (5 bases). This CDR3 is built from 14 residues. Germline assignment: CDR1 KGHDR and CDR2 SFDVKD. Trimming took off 9 bases at V and 2 bases at J, with 12 bases between the two ends. The CDR3 sequence: CATSGMENTGELFF. In DNA form, the CDR3 reads TGTGCCACCTCGGGGATGGAAAACACCGGGGAGCTGTTTTTT.

The rearrangement joins TRBV5-6 to TRBJ1-2, with 9 bases fitting TRBD1. This CDR3 spans 16 amino acids. The ends lost 0 bases at V and 4 bases at J; junction bases unmatched: 7. Germline V gives CDR1 SGHDT, CDR2 YYEEEE. CDR3 sequence: CASSLARDRVGYGYTF. The CDR3, as DNA: TGTGCCAGCAGCTTGGCCCGGGACAGGGTAGGCTATGGCTACACCTTC.

The J gene is TRBJ2-5, the V gene TRBV27; D tentatively fits TRBD1 or TRBD2 (5 bases each). Trimming cost V 8 bases and J 4 bases, with 14 bases left between them. This CDR3 spans 13 amino acids. Germline CDR1 MNHEY, CDR2 SMNVEV (reference sequence). The CDR3: CASRRAGTETQYF. CDR3 bases: TGTGCCAGCCGCCGGGCAGGGACAGAGACCCAGTACTTC.

This chain joins TRBV18 and TRBJ1-5; the D is unclear. Per germline, CDR1 KGHSH and CDR2 LQKENI. This CDR3 is built from 15 residues. Trimming shortened V by 2 bases and J by 1 base, and 9 bases separated the two germline ends. For the CDR3, the DNA is TGTGCCAGCTCACCAAATGGTGCAAGCAATCAGCCCCAGCATTTT. It encodes CASSPNGASNQPQHF.

The gene calls are TRBV18 and TRBJ1-1; D uncertain. The V gene's germline CDR1 is KGHSH and CDR2 LQKENI. The CDR3 loop spans 16 amino acids. Trimming left V 0 bases short and J 1 base short, with 12 bases between. CDR3 sequence: CASSPPSSGKNTEAFF. CDR3 DNA: TGTGCCAGCTCACCACCGTCTTCGGGGAAGAACACTGAAGCTTTCTTT. The variable domain in full, completed from reference TRBV18 and TRBJ1-1, reads NAGVMQNPRHLVRRRGQEARLRCSPMKGHSHVYWYRQLPEEGLKFMVYLQKENIIDESGMPKERFSAEFPKEGPSILRIQQVVRGDSAAYFCASSPPSSGKNTEAFFGQGTRLTVV.

This rearrangement joins TRBV19 to TRBJ1-2, with 8 bases aligning to TRBD1. CDR3 length: 14 residues. Germline values: CDR1 LNHDA, CDR2 SQIVND (reference sequence). The ends lost 6 bases at V and 7 bases at J; junction bases unmatched: 10. The CDR3 spells CASSFDRGKVGYTF. The CDR3 bases are TGTGCCAGTAGCTTTGACAGGGGTAAAGTTGGCTACACCTTC.

The CDR3 loop reads CASTPLNYGYTF. The CDR3, as DNA: TGCGCCAGCACCCCCCTCAACTATGGCTACACCTTC. The chain is built from TRBV10-1 and TRBJ1-2, with D unresolved. Germline CDR1 is WNHNN and CDR2 is SYGVQD (reference sequence). The V end was cut by 7 bases, the J end by 2 bases, with 8 bases between. The CDR3 extends over 12 amino acids.

The V and J genes are TRBV29-1 and TRBJ1-1; unclear D gene. Per the germline V gene, CDR1 is SQVTM and CDR2 is ANQGSEA. CDR3 length: 12 amino acids. Deletions cut 6 bases from V and 1 base from J, with 9 bases between. Here the CDR3 reads CSVLDENTEAFF. Written as DNA, the CDR3 is TGCAGCGTCTTGGATGAGAACACTGAAGCTTTCTTT.

This chain joins TRBV7-9 and TRBJ1-2; tentative D call: TRBD1 (5 bases). Trimming left V 3 bases short and J 8 bases short, with 13 bases between. The CDR3 has 13 residues. CDR1 and CDR2 from the germline V gene are SEHNR and FQNEAQ (reference sequence). The CDR3 nucleotides read TGTGCCAGCAGCTTCGGGATCAGGGAAGGCTACACCTTC. This translates into CASSFGIREGYTF.

The genes are TRBV12-3 or TRBV12-4 and TRBJ2-7; maybe TRBD1 (5 bases). V was trimmed by 0 bases and J by 12 bases, leaving 12 bases between them. This CDR3 comprises 12 residues. The CDR3 nucleotides are TGTGCCAGCAGTTTAGCAGGGGCCAAAGGGTACTTC. It translates to CASSLAGAKGYF.

The rearrangement links TRBV11-2 to TRBJ2-7; 7 nucleotides line up with TRBD1. The CDR3 is 13 residues long. Germline lookup yields CDR1 SGHAT and CDR2 FQNNGV. J gave up 6 bases and V 5 bases, and 7 bases lay outside the gene matches. The CDR3 here is CASSPDRVGEQYF. CDR3 in DNA: TGTGCCAGCAGCCCCGACAGGGTGGGCGAGCAGTACTTC.

This clone is a singleton in its sample. The gene calls are TRBV5-5 and TRBJ2-1; D is possibly TRBD2 (5 bases). Trimming left V 2 bases short and J 5 bases short, with 11 bases between. There are 14 residues in the CDR3. Germline CDR1 is SGHKS and CDR2 is YYEKEE (reference sequence). The CDR3 region is CASSFWAGHNEQFF. The CDR3 DNA is TGTGCCAGCAGCTTTTGGGCGGGCCACAATGAGCAGTTCTTC.

This clone was found once. This sequence joins TRBV28 and TRBJ2-7; 8 nucleotides match TRBD1. The CDR3 extends over 14 amino acids. Unmatched junction bases numbered 6, after V lost 6 bases and J lost 2 bases. Germline lookup yields CDR1 MDHEN and CDR2 SYDVKM. CDR3 sequence: CASRISGGAYEQYF. As DNA, the CDR3 is TGTGCCAGCAGGATCTCAGGGGGCGCCTACGAGCAGTACTTC.

The V and J genes are TRBV29-1 and TRBJ1-1; 8 bases map to TRBD1. The CDR3 is 14 amino acids. The V segment lost 3 bases and the J segment 5 bases; nucleotides outside the gene matches: 8. The germline V gene encodes CDR1 SQVTM and CDR2 ANQGSEA. For the CDR3, the DNA is TGCAGCGTTGATGGTCCAGGGGGCGGAACTGAAGCTTTCTTT. This codes for CSVDGPGGGTEAFF.

The chain joins TRBV19 to TRBJ1-4; unclear D gene. V was shortened by 2 bases and J by 5 bases, with 15 bases between the two germline ends. The CDR3 contains 16 residues. The V gene's germline CDR1 is LNHDA and CDR2 SQIVND (reference sequence). The CDR3 is CASSIQAAGLNEKLFF. Written as DNA, the CDR3 is TGTGCCAGTAGTATACAGGCGGCGGGCCTGAATGAAAAACTGTTTTTT.

The genes are TRBV6-5 and TRBJ1-2; D not certain. V was clipped by 6 bases and J by 3 bases, with 14 bases between them. This CDR3 has 14 amino acids. Germline assignment: CDR1 MNHEY and CDR2 SVGAGI. The CDR3 DNA sequence: TGTGCCAGCAGGCGGAGAGCGAGGGACTATGGCTACACCTTC. Translating it yields CASRRRARDYGYTF.

J is TRBJ2-4 and V is TRBV2, with 12 positions matching TRBD2. The germline V gene has CDR1 SNHLY and CDR2 FYNNEI. V lost 8 bases and J lost 7; bases outside the gene matches: 3. The CDR3 is made up of 13 amino acids. CDR3 region: CASSSGGANIQYF. The CDR3 DNA is TGTGCCAGCTCTAGCGGGGGGGCCAACATTCAGTACTTC.

This chain connects TRBV28 to TRBJ2-3; D possibly corresponds to TRBD1 (5 bases). Germline loops: CDR1 MDHEN, CDR2 SYDVKM. The CDR3 runs 17 residues. With 3 bases removed from V and 4 bases from J, the gap between germline ends came to 20 bases. The CDR3 DNA sequence: TGTGCCAGCAGTTTGAATCGGGCAGGGCGAGGACCAGATACGCAGTATTTT. Translation: CASSLNRAGRGPDTQYF.

The chain combines TRBV3-1 (or the pseudogene TRBV3-2) with TRBJ2-3; D not certain. The CDR3 contains 18 residues. Germline V gene sequence: CDR1 LGHDT, CDR2 YNNKEL (reference sequence). The ends were cut back, 4 bases at V and 7 bases at J, with 27 bases in the middle. In DNA form, the CDR3 reads TGTGCCAGCAGCCTCAGGCCCCCTAGTGCAAACTTCCCTTATACGCAGTATTTT. It specifies CASSLRPPSANFPYTQYF.